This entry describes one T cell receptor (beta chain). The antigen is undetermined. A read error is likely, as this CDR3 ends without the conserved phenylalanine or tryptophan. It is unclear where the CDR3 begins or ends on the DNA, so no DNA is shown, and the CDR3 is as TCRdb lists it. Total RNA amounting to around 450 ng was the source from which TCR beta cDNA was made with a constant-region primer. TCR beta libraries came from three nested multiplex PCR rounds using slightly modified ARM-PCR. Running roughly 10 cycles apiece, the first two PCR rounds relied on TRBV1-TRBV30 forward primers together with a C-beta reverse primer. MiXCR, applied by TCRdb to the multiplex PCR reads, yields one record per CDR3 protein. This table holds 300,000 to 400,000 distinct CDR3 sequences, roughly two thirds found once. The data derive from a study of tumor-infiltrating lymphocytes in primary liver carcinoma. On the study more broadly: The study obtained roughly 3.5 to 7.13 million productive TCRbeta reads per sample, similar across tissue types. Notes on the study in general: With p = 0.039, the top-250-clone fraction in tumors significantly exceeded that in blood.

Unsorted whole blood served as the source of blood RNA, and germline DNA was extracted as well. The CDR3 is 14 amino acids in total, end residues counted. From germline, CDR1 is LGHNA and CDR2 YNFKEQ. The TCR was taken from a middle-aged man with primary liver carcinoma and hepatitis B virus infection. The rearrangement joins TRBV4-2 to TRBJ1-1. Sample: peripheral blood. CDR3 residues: CASSQVTENTEVFL.